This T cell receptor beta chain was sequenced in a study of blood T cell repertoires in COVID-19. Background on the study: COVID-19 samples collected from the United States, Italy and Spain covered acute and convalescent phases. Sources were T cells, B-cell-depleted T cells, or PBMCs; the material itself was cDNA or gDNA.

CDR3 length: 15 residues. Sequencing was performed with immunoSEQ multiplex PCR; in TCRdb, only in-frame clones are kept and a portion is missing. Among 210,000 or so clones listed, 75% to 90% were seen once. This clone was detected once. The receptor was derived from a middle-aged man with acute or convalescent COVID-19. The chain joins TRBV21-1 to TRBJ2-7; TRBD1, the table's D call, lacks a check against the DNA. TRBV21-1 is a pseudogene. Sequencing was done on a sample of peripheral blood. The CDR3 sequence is CASDKRQGQTYEQYF. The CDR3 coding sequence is TGTGCCAGCGATAAACGGCAGGGTCAGACCTACGAGCAGTACTTC.